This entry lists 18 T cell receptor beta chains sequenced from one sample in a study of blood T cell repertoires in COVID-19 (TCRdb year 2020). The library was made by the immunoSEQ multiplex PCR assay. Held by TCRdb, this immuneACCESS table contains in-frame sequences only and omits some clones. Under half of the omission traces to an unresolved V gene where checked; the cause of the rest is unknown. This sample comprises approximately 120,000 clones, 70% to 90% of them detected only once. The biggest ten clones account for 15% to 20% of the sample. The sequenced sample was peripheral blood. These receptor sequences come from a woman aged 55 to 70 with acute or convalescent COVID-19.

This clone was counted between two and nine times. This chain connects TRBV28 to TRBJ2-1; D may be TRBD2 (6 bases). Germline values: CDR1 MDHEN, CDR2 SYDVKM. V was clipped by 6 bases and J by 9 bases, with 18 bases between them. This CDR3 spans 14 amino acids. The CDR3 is CASSPWGDHGEQFF. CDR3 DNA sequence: TGTGCCAGCAGCCCTTGGGGGGACCACGGTGAGCAGTTCTTC.

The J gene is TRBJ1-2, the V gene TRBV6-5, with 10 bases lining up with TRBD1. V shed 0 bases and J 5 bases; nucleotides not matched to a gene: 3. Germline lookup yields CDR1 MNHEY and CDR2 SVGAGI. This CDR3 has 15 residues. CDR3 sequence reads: CASSYSGQGIYGYTF. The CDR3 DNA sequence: TGTGCCAGCAGTTACTCGGGACAGGGGATATATGGCTACACCTTC.

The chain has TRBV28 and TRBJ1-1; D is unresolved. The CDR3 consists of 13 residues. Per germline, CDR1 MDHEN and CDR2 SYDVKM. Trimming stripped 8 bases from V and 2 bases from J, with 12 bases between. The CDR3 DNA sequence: TGTGCCAGCCGGGGATCATTCAACACTGAAGCTTTCTTT. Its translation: CASRGSFNTEAFF.

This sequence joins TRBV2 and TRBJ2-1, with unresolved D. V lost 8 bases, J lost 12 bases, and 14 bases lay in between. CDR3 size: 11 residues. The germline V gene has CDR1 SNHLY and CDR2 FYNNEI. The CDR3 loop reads CASGPLLWQFF. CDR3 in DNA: TGTGCCAGCGGGCCACTCTTATGGCAGTTCTTC.

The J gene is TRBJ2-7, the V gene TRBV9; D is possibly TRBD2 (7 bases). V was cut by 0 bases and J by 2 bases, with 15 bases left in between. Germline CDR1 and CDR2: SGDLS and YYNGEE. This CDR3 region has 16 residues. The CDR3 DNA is TGTGCCAGCAGCGTAGGGGGGGCTAGCGGCGCCTACGAGCAGTACTTC. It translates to CASSVGGASGAYEQYF.

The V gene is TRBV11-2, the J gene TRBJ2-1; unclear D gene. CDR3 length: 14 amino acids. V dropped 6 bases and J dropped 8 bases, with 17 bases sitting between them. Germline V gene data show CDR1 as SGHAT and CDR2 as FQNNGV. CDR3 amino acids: CASRRHRPSDEQFF. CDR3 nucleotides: TGTGCCAGCAGACGCCACAGACCGAGTGATGAGCAGTTCTTC. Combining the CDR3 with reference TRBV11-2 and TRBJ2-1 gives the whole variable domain EAGVAQSPRYKIIEKRQSVAFWCNPISGHATLYWYQQILGQGPKLLIQFQNNGVVDDSQLPKDRFSAERLKGVDSTLKIQPAKLEDSAVYLCASRRHRPSDEQFFGPGTRLTVL.

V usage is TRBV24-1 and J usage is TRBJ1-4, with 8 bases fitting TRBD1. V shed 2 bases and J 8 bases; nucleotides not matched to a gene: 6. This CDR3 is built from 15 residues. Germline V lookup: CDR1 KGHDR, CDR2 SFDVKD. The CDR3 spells CATSDSSGGREKLFF. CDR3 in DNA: TGTGCCACCAGTGATTCATCAGGGGGCCGGGAAAAACTGTTTTTT.

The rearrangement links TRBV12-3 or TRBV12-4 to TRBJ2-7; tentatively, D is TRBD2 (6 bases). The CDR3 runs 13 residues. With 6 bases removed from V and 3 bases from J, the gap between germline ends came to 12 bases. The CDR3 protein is CASSPGLLYEQYF. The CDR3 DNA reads TGTGCCAGCAGCCCGGGACTTCTCTACGAGCAGTACTTC.

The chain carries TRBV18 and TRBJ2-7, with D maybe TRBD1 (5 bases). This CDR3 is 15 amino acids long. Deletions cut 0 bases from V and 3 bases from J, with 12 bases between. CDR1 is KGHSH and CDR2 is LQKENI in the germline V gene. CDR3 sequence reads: CASSPPGQGNYEQYF. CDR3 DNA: TGTGCCAGCTCACCACCCGGCCAGGGAAACTACGAGCAGTACTTC.

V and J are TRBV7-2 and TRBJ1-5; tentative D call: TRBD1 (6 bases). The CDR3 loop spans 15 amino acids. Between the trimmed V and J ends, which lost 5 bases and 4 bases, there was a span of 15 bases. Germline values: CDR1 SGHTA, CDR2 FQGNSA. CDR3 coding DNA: TGTGCCAGCAGCCAGGGGCAGGCTGCTAATCAGCCCCAGCATTTT. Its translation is CASSQGQAANQPQHF.

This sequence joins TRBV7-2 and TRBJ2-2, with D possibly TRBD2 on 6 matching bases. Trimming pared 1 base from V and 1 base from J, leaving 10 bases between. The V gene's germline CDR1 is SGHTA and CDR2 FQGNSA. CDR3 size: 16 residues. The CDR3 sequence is CASSLGFSGNTGELFF. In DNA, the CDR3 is TGTGCCAGCAGCTTAGGATTTAGCGGGAACACCGGGGAGCTGTTTTTT.

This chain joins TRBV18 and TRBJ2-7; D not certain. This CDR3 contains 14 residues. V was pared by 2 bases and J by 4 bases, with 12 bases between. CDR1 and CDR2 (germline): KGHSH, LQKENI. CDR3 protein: CASSPTPQFYEQYF. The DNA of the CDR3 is TGTGCCAGCTCACCAACCCCTCAGTTTTACGAGCAGTACTTC.

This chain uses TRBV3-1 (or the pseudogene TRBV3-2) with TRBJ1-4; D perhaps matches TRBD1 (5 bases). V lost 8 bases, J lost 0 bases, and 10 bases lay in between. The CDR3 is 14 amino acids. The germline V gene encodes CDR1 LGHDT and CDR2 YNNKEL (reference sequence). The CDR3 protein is CASGRGSTNEKLFF. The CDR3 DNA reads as TGTGCCAGCGGCCGGGGCTCAACTAATGAAAAACTGTTTTTT.

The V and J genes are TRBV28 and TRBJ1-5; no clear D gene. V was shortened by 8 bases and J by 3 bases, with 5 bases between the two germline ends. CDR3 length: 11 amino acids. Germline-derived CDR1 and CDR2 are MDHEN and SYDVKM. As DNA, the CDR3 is TGTGCCAGCGGCAACAATCAGCCCCAGCATTTT. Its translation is CASGNNQPQHF.

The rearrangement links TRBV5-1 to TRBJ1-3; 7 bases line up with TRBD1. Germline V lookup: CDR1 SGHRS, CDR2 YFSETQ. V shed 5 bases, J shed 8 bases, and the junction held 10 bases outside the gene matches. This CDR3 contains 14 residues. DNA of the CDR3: TGCGCCAGCAGTCTCTCCGGGACAGATTACACCATATATTTT. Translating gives CASSLSGTDYTIYF.

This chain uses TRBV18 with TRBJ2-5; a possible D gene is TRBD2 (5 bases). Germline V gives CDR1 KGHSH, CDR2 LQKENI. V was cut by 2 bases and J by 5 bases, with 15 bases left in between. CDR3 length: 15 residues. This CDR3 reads CASSPEGEGFETQYF. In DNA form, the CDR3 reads TGTGCCAGCTCACCAGAGGGAGAGGGTTTTGAGACCCAGTACTTC.

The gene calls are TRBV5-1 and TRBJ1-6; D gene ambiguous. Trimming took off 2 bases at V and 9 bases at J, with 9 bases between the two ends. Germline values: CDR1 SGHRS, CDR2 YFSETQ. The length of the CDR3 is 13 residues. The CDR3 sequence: CASSFGSGSPLHF. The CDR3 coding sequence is TGCGCCAGCAGCTTCGGATCGGGTTCACCCCTCCACTTT.

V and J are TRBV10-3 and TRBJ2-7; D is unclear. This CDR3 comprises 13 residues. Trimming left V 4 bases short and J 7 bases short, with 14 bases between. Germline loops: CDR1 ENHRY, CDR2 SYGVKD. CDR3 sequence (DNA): TGTGCCATCAGTGCGCAGGTACCCTCGGAGCAGTACTTC. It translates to CAISAQVPSEQYF.